The present T cell receptor (beta chain) was sequenced within a study of Ad26.COV2.S vaccination and SARS-CoV-2 variants. In its sample, this clone was seen once. As yet, its antigen is unknown. Described treatment: 19 received Ad26.COV2.S at low or high dose, single or two shots; roughly five received placebo; per-sample allocation not given. Sample collection was performed on day 63 after the first vaccine or placebo injection. A Boston adult aged 18-55 years was the donor. Some clones are missing from TCRdb's copy, which holds only in-frame ones; the method was immunoSEQ multiplex PCR. The sample records 300,000 to 400,000 clones, about 90% being singletons. Study outcomes and limitations: Vaccinated and placebo-treated recipients had similar non-spike TCR breadth. The TCR-based breadth and depth measures might underestimate overall T cell responses.

This CDR3 is built from 16 residues. Germline CDR1 and CDR2: LNHDA and SQIVND (reference sequence). Trimming cost V 5 bases and J 0 bases, with 14 bases left between them. The clonotype comes from a person between 18 and 60 years old who received the Ad26.COV2.S COVID-19 vaccine or a placebo. V and J are TRBV19 and TRBJ2-1, with D maybe TRBD2 (6 bases). This specimen consisted of peripheral blood, obtained in a trial of Ad26.COV2.S vaccine versus placebo. CDR3 sequence reads: CASSFSGYSSYNEQFF. The CDR3 DNA reads TGTGCCAGTAGTTTCAGCGGGTATAGCTCCTACAATGAGCAGTTCTTC.